What follows are 10 T cell receptor beta chains derived from one specimen sequenced in a study of CD8 T cells in ankylosing spondylitis. TCRdb re-called the 5' RACE reads with MiXCR, one entry per CDR3 protein. Here the sample spans about 240,000 distinct CDR3 sequences, less than 10% being singletons. Specimen: blood, either unsorted or a sorted T cell fraction (not recorded which). The receptors here all came from a male donor with ankylosing spondylitis or in good health (not recorded which).

This clonotype has ten or more counts. The chain couples TRBV12-3 or TRBV12-4 to TRBJ2-3; D gene unclear. The V and J ends lost 6 bases and 0 bases respectively, with 4 bases between them. There are 12 residues in the CDR3. The CDR3 bases are TGTGCCAGCAGATCTAGCACAGATACGCAGTATTTT. Its protein product is CASRSSTDTQYF.

This clonotype was recorded many times. The chain employs TRBV5-1 and TRBJ2-1, with TRBD2 matching 13 bases. J gave up 6 bases and V 3 bases, and 15 bases lay outside the gene matches. The CDR3 length is 19 residues. The germline CDR1 and CDR2 sequences are SGHRS and YFSETQ. The CDR3 loop is CASSSSNTSGGAVSNEQFF. CDR3 DNA sequence: TGCGCCAGCAGCTCCTCAAACACTAGCGGGGGGGCTGTGTCCAATGAGCAGTTCTTC.

About this clonotype: This could be a read error, since a much larger clone is one nucleotide away. CDR3 in amino acids: CASSKGTVNPGELFF. The CDR3 DNA reads as TGTGCCAGTAGTAAGGGGACGGTTAACCCCGGGGAGCTGTTTTTT. The chain uses TRBV19 and TRBJ2-2; D might be TRBD1 or TRBD2, each matching 5 bases. CDR3 length: 15 amino acids. V dropped 4 bases and J dropped 6 bases, with 15 bases sitting between them. Germline assignment: CDR1 LNHDA and CDR2 SQIVND (reference sequence).

This clonotype has at least ten counts. This rearrangement joins TRBV27 to TRBJ1-1; D unresolved. V was pared by 6 bases and J by 4 bases, with 12 bases between. This CDR3 has 13 residues. Germline CDR1 and CDR2: MNHEY and SMNVEV (reference sequence). CDR3 nucleotides: TGTGCCAGCAGACATCCTACGGGCACTGAAGCTTTCTTT. As protein: CASRHPTGTEAFF.

This clonotype has a count of ten or more. The chain carries TRBV7-2 and TRBJ2-1, with a tentative D call TRBD2 (5 bases). The germline V and J ends were trimmed by 1 base and 2 bases, with 12 bases remaining between them. Germline V gene sequence: CDR1 SGHTA, CDR2 FQGNSA. The CDR3 is 16 residues long. The CDR3 bases are TGTGCCAGCAGCTTAGTTAGCGTCGGACCCTACAATGAGCAGTTCTTC. Translating gives CASSLVSVGPYNEQFF.

The genes are TRBV7-2 and TRBJ1-2; D unresolved. V was cut by 1 base and J by 3 bases, with 6 bases left in between. There are 13 residues in the CDR3. From germline, CDR1 is SGHTA and CDR2 FQGNSA. In DNA form, the CDR3 reads TGTGCCAGCAGCTTAGGCACTCACTATGGCTACACCTTC. This sequence encodes CASSLGTHYGYTF.

The rearrangement links TRBV7-2 to TRBJ2-3, with D maybe TRBD2 (6 bases). The CDR3 totals 16 residues. V lost 0 bases to trimming and J lost 1 base, with 11 bases between them. Germline V gene data show CDR1 as SGHTA and CDR2 as FQGNSA. CDR3 sequence: CASSLASGLGTDTQYF. As DNA, the CDR3 is TGTGCCAGCAGCTTAGCGTCGGGACTTGGCACAGATACGCAGTATTTT.

Turning to this clonotype: The conserved phenylalanine or tryptophan is not found at the CDR3 terminus, so this likely reflects a read error. The V and J genes are TRBV5-1 and TRBJ2-1; 13 positions agree with TRBD2. CDR3 length: 16 residues. Germline trimming cut 4 bases from V and 5 bases from J; bases unmatched to any gene: 6. Germline V CDR1 and CDR2: SGHRS, YFSETQ. CDR3 nucleotide sequence: TGCGCCAGCAGCCGAGGGGGGACTAGCGGGGACAATGAGCAGTTCATC. Protein product: CASSRGGTSGDNEQFI.

In this sample, this clonotype turned up many times. The chain is built from TRBV11-3 and TRBJ2-3; no clear D. The V gene lost 4 bases and the J gene lost 0 bases, with 17 bases spanning the gap. This CDR3 comprises 17 residues. Germline V lookup: CDR1 SGHNT, CDR2 YENEEA. CDR3 coding DNA: TGTGCCAGCAGCTCACCTGATGAGGTCCCTAGCACAGATACGCAGTATTTT. This translates into CASSSPDEVPSTDTQYF. The entire variable domain, with the rest obtained from reference TRBV11-3 and TRBJ2-3, is as follows: EAGVVQSPRYKIIEKKQPVAFWCNPISGHNTLYWYLQNLGQGPELLIRYENEEAVDDSQLPKDRFSAERLKGVDSTLKIQPAELGDSAVYLCASSSPDEVPSTDTQYFGPGTRLTVL.

This clonotype was counted at least ten times. The gene calls are TRBV7-8 and TRBJ1-1, with a tentative D call TRBD1 (6 bases). The ends were cut back, 4 bases at V and 7 bases at J, with 10 bases in the middle. This CDR3 has 12 residues. Germline V gives CDR1 SGHVS, CDR2 FQNEAQ. The CDR3, as DNA: TGTGCCAGCAGCTACAGGGAGTATGAAGCTTTCTTT. It codes for CASSYREYEAFF.